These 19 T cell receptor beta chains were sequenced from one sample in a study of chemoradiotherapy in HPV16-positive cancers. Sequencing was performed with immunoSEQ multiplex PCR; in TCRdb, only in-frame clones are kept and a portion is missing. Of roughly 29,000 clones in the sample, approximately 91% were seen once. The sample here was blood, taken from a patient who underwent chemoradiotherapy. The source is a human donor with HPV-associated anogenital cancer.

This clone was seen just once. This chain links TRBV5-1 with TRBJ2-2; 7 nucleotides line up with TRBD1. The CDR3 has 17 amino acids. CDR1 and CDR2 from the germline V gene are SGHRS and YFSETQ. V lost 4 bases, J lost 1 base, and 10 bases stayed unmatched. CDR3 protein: CASSPTGILRNTGELFF. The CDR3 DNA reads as TGCGCCAGCAGCCCGACAGGGATCCTTAGGAACACCGGGGAGCTGTTTTTT.

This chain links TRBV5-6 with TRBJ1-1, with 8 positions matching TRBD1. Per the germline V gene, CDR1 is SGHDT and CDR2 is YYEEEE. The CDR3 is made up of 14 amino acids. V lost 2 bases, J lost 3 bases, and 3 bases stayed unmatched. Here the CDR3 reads CASSFLTGDTEAFF. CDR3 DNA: TGTGCCAGCAGCTTTTTGACAGGGGACACTGAAGCTTTCTTT.

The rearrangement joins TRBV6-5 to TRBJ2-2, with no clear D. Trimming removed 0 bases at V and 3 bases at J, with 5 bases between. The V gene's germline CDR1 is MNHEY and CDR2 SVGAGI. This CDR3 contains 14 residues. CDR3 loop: CASSYSAYTGELFF. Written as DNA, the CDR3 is TGTGCCAGCAGTTACTCGGCATACACCGGGGAGCTGTTTTTT.

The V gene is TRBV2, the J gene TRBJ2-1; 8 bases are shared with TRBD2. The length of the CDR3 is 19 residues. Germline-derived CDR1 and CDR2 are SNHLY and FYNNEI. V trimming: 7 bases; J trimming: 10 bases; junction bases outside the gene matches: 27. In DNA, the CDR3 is TGTGCCAGCAAGCGGGAGTTACTAGCATCCCACAAAAACTCCGGGGAGCAGTTCTTC. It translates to CASKRELLASHKNSGEQFF.

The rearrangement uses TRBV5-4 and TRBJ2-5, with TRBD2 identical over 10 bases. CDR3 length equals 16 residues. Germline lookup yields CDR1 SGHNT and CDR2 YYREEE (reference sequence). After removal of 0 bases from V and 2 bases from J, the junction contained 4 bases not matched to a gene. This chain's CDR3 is CASSLVAGGLQETQYF. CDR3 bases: TGTGCCAGCAGCTTGGTAGCGGGGGGCCTTCAAGAGACCCAGTACTTC.

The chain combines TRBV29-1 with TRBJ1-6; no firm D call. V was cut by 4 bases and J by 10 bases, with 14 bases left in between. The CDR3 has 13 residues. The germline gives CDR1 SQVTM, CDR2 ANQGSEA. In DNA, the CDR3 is TGCAGCGTTGCGGAGACTGATGAGTCACCCCTCCACTTT. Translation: CSVAETDESPLHF.

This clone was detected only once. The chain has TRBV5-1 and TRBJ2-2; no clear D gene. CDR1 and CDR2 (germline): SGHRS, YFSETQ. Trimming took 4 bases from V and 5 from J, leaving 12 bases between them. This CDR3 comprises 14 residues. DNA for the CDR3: TGCGCCAGCAGCCTATCACCTCGTACCGGGGAGCTGTTTTTT. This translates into CASSLSPRTGELFF.

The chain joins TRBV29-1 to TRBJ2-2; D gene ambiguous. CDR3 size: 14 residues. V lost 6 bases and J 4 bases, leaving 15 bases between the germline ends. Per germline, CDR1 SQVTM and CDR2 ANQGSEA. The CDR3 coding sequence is TGCAGCGTACCGGTTGGATGGAGCACCGGGGAGCTGTTTTTT. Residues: CSVPVGWSTGELFF.

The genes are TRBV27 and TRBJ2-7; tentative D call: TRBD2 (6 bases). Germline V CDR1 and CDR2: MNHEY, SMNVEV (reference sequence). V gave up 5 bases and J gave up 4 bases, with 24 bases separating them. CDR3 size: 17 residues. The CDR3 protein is CASSDSPVGSGVYEQYF. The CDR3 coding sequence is TGTGCCAGCAGTGATAGCCCCGTCGGGAGCGGTGTATACGAGCAGTACTTC.

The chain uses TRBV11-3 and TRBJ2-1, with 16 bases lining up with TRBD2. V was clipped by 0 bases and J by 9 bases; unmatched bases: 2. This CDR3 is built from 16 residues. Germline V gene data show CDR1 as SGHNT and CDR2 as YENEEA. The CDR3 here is CASSLEGLAGGGEQFF. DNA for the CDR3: TGTGCCAGCAGCTTAGAGGGACTAGCGGGGGGGGGTGAGCAGTTCTTC.

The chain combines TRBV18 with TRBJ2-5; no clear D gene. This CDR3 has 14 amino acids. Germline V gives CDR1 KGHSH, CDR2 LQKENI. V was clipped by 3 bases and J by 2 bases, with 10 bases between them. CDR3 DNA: TGTGCCAGCTCACCTTTAGCAGAGCAAGAGACCCAGTACTTC. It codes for CASSPLAEQETQYF.

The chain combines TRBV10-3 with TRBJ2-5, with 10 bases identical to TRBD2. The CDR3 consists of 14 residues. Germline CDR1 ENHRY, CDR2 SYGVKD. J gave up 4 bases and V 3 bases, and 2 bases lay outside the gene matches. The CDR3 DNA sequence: TGTGCCATCAGTGATAGCGGGGGGCGAGAGACCCAGTACTTC. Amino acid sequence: CAISDSGGRETQYF.

CDR3 residues: CASSRQGTNYNEQFF. DNA of the CDR3: TGTGCCAGCTCACGACAGGGTACTAACTACAATGAGCAGTTCTTC. The chain couples TRBV18 to TRBJ2-1; 7 positions match TRBD1. CDR1 and CDR2 from the germline V gene are KGHSH and LQKENI. This CDR3 has 15 amino acids. V was clipped by 4 bases and J by 3 bases; unmatched bases: 6.

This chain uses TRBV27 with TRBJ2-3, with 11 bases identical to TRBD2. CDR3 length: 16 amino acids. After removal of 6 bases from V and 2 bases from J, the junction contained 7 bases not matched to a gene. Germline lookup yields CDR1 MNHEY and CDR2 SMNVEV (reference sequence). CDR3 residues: CASRPGTSGTTDTQYF. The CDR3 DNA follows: TGTGCCAGCAGACCCGGGACTAGCGGAACCACAGATACGCAGTATTTT.

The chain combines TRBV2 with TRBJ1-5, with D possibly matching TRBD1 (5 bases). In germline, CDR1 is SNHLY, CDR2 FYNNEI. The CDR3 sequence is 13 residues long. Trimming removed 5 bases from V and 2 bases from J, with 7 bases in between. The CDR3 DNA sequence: TGTGCCAGCAGTCGGGACCGCAATCAGCCCCAGCATTTT. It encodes CASSRDRNQPQHF.

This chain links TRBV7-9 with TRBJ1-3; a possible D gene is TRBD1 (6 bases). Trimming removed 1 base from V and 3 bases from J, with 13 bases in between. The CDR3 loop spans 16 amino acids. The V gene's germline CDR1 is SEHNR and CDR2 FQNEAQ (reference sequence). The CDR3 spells CASSLEQGWNGNTIYF. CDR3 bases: TGTGCCAGCAGCTTAGAGCAGGGGTGGAATGGAAACACCATATATTTT.

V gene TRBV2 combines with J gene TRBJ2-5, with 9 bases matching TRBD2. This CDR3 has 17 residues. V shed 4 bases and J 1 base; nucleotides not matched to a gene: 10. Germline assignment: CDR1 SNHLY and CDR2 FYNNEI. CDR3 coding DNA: TGTGCCAGCAGTGCTAGCGGGGCTTTGGGACCCCAAGAGACCCAGTACTTC. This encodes CASSASGALGPQETQYF.

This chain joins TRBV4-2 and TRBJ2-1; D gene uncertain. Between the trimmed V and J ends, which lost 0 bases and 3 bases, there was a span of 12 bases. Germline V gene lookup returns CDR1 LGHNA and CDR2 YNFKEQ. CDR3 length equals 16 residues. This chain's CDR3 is CASSQDQAFSYNEQFF. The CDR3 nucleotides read TGTGCCAGCAGCCAAGATCAGGCGTTTAGCTACAATGAGCAGTTCTTC.

The CDR3 protein is CASSLAFMMNTEAFF. The CDR3 DNA is TGTGCCAGCAGCTTAGCGTTCATGATGAACACTGAAGCTTTCTTT. V gene TRBV7-9 combines with J gene TRBJ1-1; D remains ambiguous. CDR1 and CDR2 from the germline V gene are SEHNR and FQNEAQ (reference sequence). Trimming shortened V by 0 bases and J by 0 bases, and 8 bases separated the two germline ends. This CDR3 region has 15 residues.